The clone carrying this T cell receptor beta chain was seen only a few times. The data were produced by immunoSEQ multiplex PCR, yet TCRdb's version contains in-frame clones alone and is incomplete. Of about 12,000 clones in the sample, 65% to 75% were seen once. These data come from a study of sequential checkpoint blockade in melanoma. Study-wide background: First-line arms were nivolumab then ipilimumab, or the reverse, randomized 1:1.

The V gene lost 4 bases and the J gene lost 10 bases, with 17 bases spanning the gap. The CDR3 spans 13 residues. The V gene's germline CDR1 is SGDLS and CDR2 YYNGEE. The treatment: randomized to nivolumab then ipilimumab (arm A) or the reverse (arm B). Patients had received no earlier DNA-damaging chemotherapy. PBMC sorting kept live CD3+CD8+ cells without CD19 or CD56. Here the sequenced sample was CD8+ T cells sorted from blood (inferred from file names), taken from a patient given nivolumab and ipilimumab in sequence. The chain employs TRBV9 and TRBJ1-2; TRBD1 is a possible D gene (5 bases). This TCR was sampled from a human donor with melanoma. This CDR3 is CASSPETGEAYTF. The CDR3 region has the DNA TGTGCCAGCAGCCCTGAGACGGGGGAAGCCTACACCTTC.